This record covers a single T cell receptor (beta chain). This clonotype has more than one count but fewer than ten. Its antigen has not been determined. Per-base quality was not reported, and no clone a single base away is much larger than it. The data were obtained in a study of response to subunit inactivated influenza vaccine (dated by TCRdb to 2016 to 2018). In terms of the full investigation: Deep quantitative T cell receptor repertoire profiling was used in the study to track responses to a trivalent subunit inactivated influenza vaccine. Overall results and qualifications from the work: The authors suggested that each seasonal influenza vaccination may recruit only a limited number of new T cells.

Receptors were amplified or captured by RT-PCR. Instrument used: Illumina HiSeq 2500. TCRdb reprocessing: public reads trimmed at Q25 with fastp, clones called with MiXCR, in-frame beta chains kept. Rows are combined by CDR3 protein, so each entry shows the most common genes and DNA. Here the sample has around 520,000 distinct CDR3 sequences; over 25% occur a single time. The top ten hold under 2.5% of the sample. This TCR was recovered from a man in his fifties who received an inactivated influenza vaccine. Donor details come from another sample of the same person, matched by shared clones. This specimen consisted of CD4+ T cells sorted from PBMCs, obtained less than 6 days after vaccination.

CDR3 region: CASSYLGGGEAFF. At the DNA level, the sequence is TGTGCCAGCAGTTATCTTGGGGGAGGTGAAGCTTTCTTT. The chain joins TRBV6-2 or TRBV6-3 to TRBJ1-1, and TRBD1 may be the D gene, going by 5 matching bases. Based on the germline V gene, the CDR1 and CDR2 sequences are MNHEY and SVGEGT. The CDR3, from cysteine to phenylalanine, totals 13 residues. Of the read, only the CDR3 DNA is kept; its 39 bases are in frame from base 1. V drops 3 bases and J drops 7 bases, leaving 12 bases in between.